Following are 16 T cell receptor beta chains from one sample sequenced in a study of T cells in localized non-small cell lung cancer. Sequencing used immunoSEQ multiplex PCR; TCRdb keeps in-frame clones, though not all of them. The sample consists of 65,000 to 80,000 clones, less than 85% of them appearing once. This sample comprised peripheral blood, obtained before any cancer treatment. Every receptor here comes from a female donor of 60 years or more with stage I lung adenocarcinoma.

This clone was seen once. This rearrangement joins TRBV7-3 to TRBJ2-3; D unresolved. Trimming took 4 bases from V and 4 from J, leaving 9 bases between them. Germline CDR1 is SGHTA and CDR2 is FQGTGA. The CDR3 has 13 amino acids. CDR3 residues: CASSSRLADTQYF. The CDR3 nucleotides read TGTGCCAGCAGCTCCCGACTGGCAGATACGCAGTATTTT.

As regards this clone: At the DNA level, this CDR3 is encoded by other sequences in the same sample as well. This rearrangement joins TRBV6-5 to TRBJ1-1; 9 bases align to TRBD1. In germline, CDR1 is MNHEY, CDR2 SVGAGI. J was trimmed by 1 base and V by 6 bases; bases with no gene match: 3. The CDR3 loop spans 14 amino acids. CDR3 DNA: TGTGCCAGCAGGGACAGGGGAACGAACACTGAAGCTTTCTTT. Residues: CASRDRGTNTEAFF.

The rearrangement joins TRBV27 to TRBJ2-2, with TRBD1 identical over 8 bases. J lost 1 base, V lost 2 bases, and 6 bases had no gene match. Germline assignment: CDR1 MNHEY and CDR2 SMNVEV (reference sequence). The length of the CDR3 is 17 residues. The CDR3 DNA reads as TGTGCCAGCAGTTTAACTCCGGACAGGGAGAACACCGGGGAGCTGTTTTTT. Residues: CASSLTPDRENTGELFF.

The J gene is TRBJ1-1, the V gene TRBV7-9; D is perhaps TRBD1 (6 bases). Trimming took off 5 bases at V and 1 base at J, with 17 bases between the two ends. Germline assignment: CDR1 SEHNR and CDR2 FQNEAQ (reference sequence). The CDR3 has 16 residues. The CDR3 region has the DNA TGTGCCAGCAGCCATCCAATTGGACAGAGGAACACTGAAGCTTTCTTT. It codes for CASSHPIGQRNTEAFF.

This clone has a single count. The V and J genes are TRBV27 and TRBJ1-1; 7 positions agree with TRBD1. With 6 bases clipped from V and 1 base from J, the junction kept 5 bases outside the gene matches. The germline V gene has CDR1 MNHEY and CDR2 SMNVEV (reference sequence). The CDR3 loop spans 14 amino acids. The CDR3 nucleotides are TGTGCCAGCAGCCAAGCAGGGGGGAACACTGAAGCTTTCTTT. It is translated as CASSQAGGNTEAFF.

The rearrangement joins TRBV9 to TRBJ2-2; 8 positions agree with TRBD1. There are 15 residues in the CDR3. Per germline, CDR1 SGDLS and CDR2 YYNGEE. J was trimmed by 5 bases and V by 3 bases; bases with no gene match: 6. CDR3 DNA: TGTGCCAGCAGCGGACAGGGGCTTGGGACCGGGGAGCTGTTTTTT. It is translated as CASSGQGLGTGELFF.

Points on this clone: The same CDR3 can be traced to other DNA sequences in this sample. The chain recombines TRBV5-5 with TRBJ1-2; tentatively, D is TRBD1 (5 bases). V was cut by 0 bases and J by 5 bases, with 14 bases left in between. Germline-derived CDR1 and CDR2 are SGHKS and YYEKEE (reference sequence). This CDR3 has 15 residues. The CDR3 sequence: CASSLGGRANYGYTF. The CDR3 DNA reads as TGTGCCAGCAGCTTGGGTGGCAGGGCGAATTATGGCTACACCTTC.

The chain is built from TRBV7-3 and TRBJ2-1; 7 bases line up with TRBD2. The CDR3 totals 13 residues. CDR1 is SGHTA and CDR2 is FQGTGA in the germline V gene. The V and J ends lost 5 bases and 5 bases, in that order; junction bases with no gene match: 3. DNA for the CDR3: TGTGCCAGCAGCAAGGGAGGGAACAATGAGCAGTTCTTC. It encodes CASSKGGNNEQFF.

The V call is TRBV13, the J call TRBJ2-1, with TRBD2 matching over 7 bases. Germline V gene lookup returns CDR1 PRHDT and CDR2 FYEKMQ (reference sequence). The CDR3 is made up of 14 amino acids. The trim removed 8 bases at V and 5 bases at J, leaving 9 bases unmatched. The CDR3 region is CASRARDYDNEQFF. CDR3 nucleotide sequence: TGTGCCAGCCGGGCACGGGACTACGACAATGAGCAGTTCTTC.

This clone was counted a single time. The J gene is TRBJ2-1, the V gene TRBV5-1; tentative D call: TRBD1 (5 bases). The CDR3 is 15 amino acids. Germline loops: CDR1 SGHRS, CDR2 YFSETQ. V was trimmed by 0 bases and J by 6 bases, leaving 13 bases between them. This CDR3 reads CASSLAGAVSNEQFF. CDR3 nucleotide sequence: TGCGCCAGCAGCTTGGCTGGGGCCGTCTCCAATGAGCAGTTCTTC.

The V gene is TRBV14, the J gene TRBJ1-3, with a tentative D call TRBD1 (5 bases). V lost 1 base and J lost 4, with 11 bases in between. This CDR3 is 15 amino acids long. Germline loops: CDR1 SGHDN, CDR2 FVKESK. CDR3 region: CASSQGWGSGNTIYF. In nucleotides, the CDR3 is TGTGCCAGCAGCCAAGGTTGGGGGTCCGGAAACACCATATATTTT.

The chain is built from TRBV6-5 and TRBJ1-1; D uncertain. Trimming took off 8 bases at V and 0 bases at J, with 7 bases between the two ends. The CDR3 totals 12 residues. Per the germline V gene, CDR1 is MNHEY and CDR2 is SVGAGI. CDR3 in amino acids: CASGDVNTEAFF. DNA for the CDR3: TGTGCCAGCGGTGATGTGAACACTGAAGCTTTCTTT.

This clone was detected once. The V gene is TRBV7-9, the J gene TRBJ1-5, with 9 positions matching TRBD1. The CDR3 length is 15 residues. Trimming at V came to 5 bases and at J to 4 bases, leaving 6 bases not matched to a gene. CDR1 is SEHNR, CDR2 FQNEAQ, per germline (reference sequence). CDR3 residues: CASSETGGRNQPQHF. The CDR3 bases are TGTGCCAGCAGCGAAACAGGGGGCCGTAATCAGCCCCAGCATTTT.

This chain joins TRBV5-8 and TRBJ2-1; the D is unclear. CDR3 length equals 12 residues. Germline V lookup: CDR1 SGHTS, CDR2 YDEGEE. Trimming removed 2 bases at V and 9 bases at J, with 9 bases between. The CDR3 bases are TGTGCCAGCAGCTTCGGCCTTAGTGAGCAGTTCTTC. It encodes CASSFGLSEQFF.

The genes are TRBV5-1 and TRBJ1-5; D not certain. With 0 bases removed from V and 3 bases from J, the gap between germline ends came to 4 bases. Germline values: CDR1 SGHRS, CDR2 YFSETQ. This CDR3 has 13 amino acids. CDR3 region: CASSLEINQPQHF. The CDR3 bases are TGCGCCAGCAGCTTGGAGATCAATCAGCCCCAGCATTTT.

This clone was found once. V is TRBV29-1 and J is TRBJ1-2; D is perhaps TRBD1 (5 bases). This CDR3 region has 14 residues. The germline CDR1 and CDR2 sequences are SQVTM and ANQGSEA. V gave up 5 bases and J gave up 2 bases, with 15 bases separating them. The CDR3 DNA follows: TGCAGCGTTTCCACGGGGGGGTTCAACTATGGCTACACCTTC. Residues: CSVSTGGFNYGYTF.